This T cell receptor beta chain was obtained from a study of blood T cell repertoires in COVID-19. V was trimmed by 2 bases and J by 0 bases, leaving 13 bases between them. CDR3 length: 16 amino acids. Germline CDR1 LNHDA, CDR2 SQIVND (reference sequence). The sample holds one count of this clone. The method was immunoSEQ multiplex PCR; TCRdb's version includes in-frame clones alone and lacks a portion of them. The sample yields tens of thousands of clones, around 85% seen once. The sequence was collected from a human donor in a cohort sampled during active COVID-19. This chain uses TRBV19 with TRBJ1-1, with TRBD1 as a possible D gene (5 bases). Sequencing was carried out using peripheral blood. DNA for the CDR3: TGTGCCAGTAGTATATCGACGTGGGACTTGAACACTGAAGCTTTCTTT. It yields the protein CASSISTWDLNTEAFF.